This note documents a single TCR beta chain sequence. Antigen unknown. The sample is drawn from a study of OX40 agonist ivuxolimab in advanced cancers. As for the study in general: Clinicians treated patients with ivuxolimab, an agonistic anti-OX40 (CD134) antibody. Study findings and constraints: At doses 0.1 to 3.0 mg/kg, CD4+ and CD8+ clones expanded. Expansion of clones was among the lowest in partial responders at 0.1-3.0 mg/kg.

The CDR3 runs 14 residues. Germline-derived CDR1 and CDR2 are SQVTM and ANQGSEA. J was trimmed by 7 bases and V by 0 bases; bases with no gene match: 7. Assay: immunoSEQ multiplex PCR; the TCRdb copy retains only in-frame clones and omits some. Of about 72,000 clones listed, 85% to 90% were seen once; the top ten hold 9.5% to 12%. V and J are TRBV29-1 and TRBJ1-2; 8 bases map to TRBD1. This specimen consisted of CD4+ or CD8+ T cells sorted from blood, obtained in a trial of the OX40 agonist ivuxolimab. The TCR originated in an adult with an advanced solid tumor such as melanoma, head and neck, liver or kidney cancer. In nucleotides, the CDR3 is TGCAGCGTTGAAGAGGGAGGCAGGGGGCTTGGCTACACCTTC. Translated, it gives CSVEEGGRGLGYTF.